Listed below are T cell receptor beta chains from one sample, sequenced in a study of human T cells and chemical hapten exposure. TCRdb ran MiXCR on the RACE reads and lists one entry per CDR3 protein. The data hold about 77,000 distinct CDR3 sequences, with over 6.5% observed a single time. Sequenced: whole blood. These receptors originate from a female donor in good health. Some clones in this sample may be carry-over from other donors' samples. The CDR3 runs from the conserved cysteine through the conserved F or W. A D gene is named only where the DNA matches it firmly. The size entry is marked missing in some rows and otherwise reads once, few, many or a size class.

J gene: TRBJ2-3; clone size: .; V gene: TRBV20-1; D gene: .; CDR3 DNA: TGCAGTGCCCCTAATCGGGGCTCTAGCACAGATACGCAGTATTTT; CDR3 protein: CSAPNRGSSTDTQYF
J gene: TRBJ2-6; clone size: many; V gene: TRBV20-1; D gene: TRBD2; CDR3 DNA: TGCAGTGCGGAAACCGATCTAGCGGGGGGGCCTGGGGCCAACGTCCTGACTTTC; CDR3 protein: CSAETDLAGGPGANVLTF
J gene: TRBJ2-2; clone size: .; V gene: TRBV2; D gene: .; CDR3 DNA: TGTGCCAGCACTGACTCCCAGAACACCGGGGAGCTGTTTTTT; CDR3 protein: CASTDSQNTGELFF
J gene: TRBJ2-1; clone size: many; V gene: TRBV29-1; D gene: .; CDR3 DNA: TGCAGCGTTGACGCTGAGCAGTTCTTC; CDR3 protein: CSVDAEQFF
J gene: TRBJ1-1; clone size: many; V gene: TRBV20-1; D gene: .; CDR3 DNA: TGCAGTGCTAGAGATCGAAGGGGAGAGGGAGCTTTCTTT; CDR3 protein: CSARDRRGEGAFF
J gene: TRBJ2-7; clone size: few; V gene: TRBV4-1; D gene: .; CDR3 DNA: TGCGCCAGCAGCCAAGGAAACAGTGCGTTCTACGAGCAGTACTTC; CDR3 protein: CASSQGNSAFYEQYF
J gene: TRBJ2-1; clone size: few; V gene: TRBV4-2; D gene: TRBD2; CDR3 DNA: TGTGCCAGCAGCCAAGATTCCCCGGGGGGGCTGGATGATGAGCAGTTCTTC; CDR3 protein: CASSQDSPGGLDDEQFF
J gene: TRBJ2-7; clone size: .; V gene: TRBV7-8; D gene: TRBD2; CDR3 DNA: TGTGCCAGCAGCCCGAAGTGGGCAGCGGGGGGTTCGAAGTACTTC; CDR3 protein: CASSPKWAAGGSKYF
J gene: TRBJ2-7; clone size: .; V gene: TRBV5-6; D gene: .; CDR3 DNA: TGTGCCAGCAGCACCGACATTGGTAGCTACGAGCAGTACTTC; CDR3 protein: CASSTDIGSYEQYF
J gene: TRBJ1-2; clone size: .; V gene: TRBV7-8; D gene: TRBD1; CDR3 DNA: TGTGCCAGCACCTACTTAAACAGGGGGAAGGGCTATGGCTACACCTTC; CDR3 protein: CASTYLNRGKGYGYTF
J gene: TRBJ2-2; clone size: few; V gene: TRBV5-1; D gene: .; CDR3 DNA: TGCGCCAGCAGCTTGTTCTCCCAGGGGGGGAACACCGGGGAGCTGTTTTTT; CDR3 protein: CASSLFSQGGNTGELFF
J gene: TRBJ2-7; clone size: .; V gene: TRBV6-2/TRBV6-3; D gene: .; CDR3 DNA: TGTGCCAGCAGTTACTCCTCCGGGACGGATCCCTACGAGCAGTACTTC; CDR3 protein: CASSYSSGTDPYEQYF
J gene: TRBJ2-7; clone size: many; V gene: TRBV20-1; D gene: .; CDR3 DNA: TGCAGTGCCCCGGTAGGGGGACCCGCTAACGAGCAGTACTTC; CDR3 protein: CSAPVGGPANEQYF
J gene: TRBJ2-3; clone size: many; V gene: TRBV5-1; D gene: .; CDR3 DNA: TGCGCCAGCAGCTTGGAGGACAGTAGCACAGATACGCAGTATTTT; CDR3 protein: CASSLEDSSTDTQYF
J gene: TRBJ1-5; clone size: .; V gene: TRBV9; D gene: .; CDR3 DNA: TGTGCCAGCAGCGTGAGCCAGGAACAGCCCCAGCATTTT; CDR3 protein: CASSVSQEQPQHF
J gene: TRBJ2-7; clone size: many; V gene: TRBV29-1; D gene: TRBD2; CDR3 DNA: TGCAGCGTTGGCCTAGCGGCTTACGAGCAGTACTTC; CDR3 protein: CSVGLAAYEQYF
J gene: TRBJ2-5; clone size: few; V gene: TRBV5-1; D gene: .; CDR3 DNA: TGCGCCAGCAGCAATGGCGTGGGGGAGACCCAGTACTTC; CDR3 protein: CASSNGVGETQYF
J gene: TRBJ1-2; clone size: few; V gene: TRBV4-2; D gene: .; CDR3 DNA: TGTGCCAGCAGCCAAGGGGAACTATCCTATGGCTACACCTTC; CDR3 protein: CASSQGELSYGYTF
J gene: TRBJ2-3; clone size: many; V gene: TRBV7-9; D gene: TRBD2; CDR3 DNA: TGTGCCAGCAGCTTTCGCCTAGCGGGGGGCGGTACAGATACGCAGTATTTT; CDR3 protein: CASSFRLAGGGTDTQYF
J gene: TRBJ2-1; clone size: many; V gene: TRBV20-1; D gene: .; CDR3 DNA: TGCAGTGCTAGAAGCGGTTCCTCCTACAATGAGCAGTTCTTC; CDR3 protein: CSARSGSSYNEQFF
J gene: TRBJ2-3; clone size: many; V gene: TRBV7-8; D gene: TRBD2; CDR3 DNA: TGTGCCAGCAGCTTAGTGGGACTAGCACCAGATACGCAGTATTTT; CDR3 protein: CASSLVGLAPDTQYF
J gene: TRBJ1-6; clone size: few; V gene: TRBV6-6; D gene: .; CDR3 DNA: TGTGCCAGCAGGGGACCTTATTCACCCCTCCACTTT; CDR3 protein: CASRGPYSPLHF
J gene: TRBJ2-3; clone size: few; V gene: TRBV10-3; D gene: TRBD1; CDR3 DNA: TGTGCCATCAGGGGGACAGGGGGCGAGATGGATACGCAGTATTTT; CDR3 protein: CAIRGTGGEMDTQYF
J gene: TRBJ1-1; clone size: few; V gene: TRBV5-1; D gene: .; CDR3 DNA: TGCGCCAGCAGCTTGATCGGCGGGGGAGCCTCAGAAGCTTTCTTT; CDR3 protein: CASSLIGGGASEAFF
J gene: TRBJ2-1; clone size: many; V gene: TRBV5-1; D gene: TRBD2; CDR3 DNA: TGCGCCAGCAGTCTAGCGGGGGACTACAATGAGCAGTTCTTC; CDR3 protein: CASSLAGDYNEQFF
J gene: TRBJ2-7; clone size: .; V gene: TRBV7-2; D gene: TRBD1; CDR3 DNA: TGTGCCAGCAGATCCCCTAGGGACAGGGCCTGGAACGAGCAGTACTTC; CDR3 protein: CASRSPRDRAWNEQYF
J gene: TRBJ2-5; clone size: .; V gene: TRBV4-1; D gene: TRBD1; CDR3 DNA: TGCGCCAGCAGCCAAGATCTTGACAGGGTAAACCAAGAGACCCAGTACTTC; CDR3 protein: CASSQDLDRVNQETQYF
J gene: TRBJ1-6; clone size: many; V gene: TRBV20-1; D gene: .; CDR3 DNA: TGCAGTGCTAGCCTGGGGATGGGTTCACCCCTCCACTTT; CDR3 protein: CSASLGMGSPLHF
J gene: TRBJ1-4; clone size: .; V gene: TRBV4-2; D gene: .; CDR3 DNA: TGTGCCAGCAGCCAAGAGTTGTCAGGGGTTGCTGAAAAACTGTTTTTT; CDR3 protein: CASSQELSGVAEKLFF
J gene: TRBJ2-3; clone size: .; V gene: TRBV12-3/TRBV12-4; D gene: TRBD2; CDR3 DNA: TGTGCCAGCAGGGACGACTCTTGGCGGGGGGGTTCAGATACGCAGTATTTT; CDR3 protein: CASRDDSWRGGSDTQYF
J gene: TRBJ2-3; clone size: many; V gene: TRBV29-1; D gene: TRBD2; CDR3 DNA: TGCAGCGTTGAAGATCTCCTCGTAGCGGGGGGCACAGATACGCAGTATTTT; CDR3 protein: CSVEDLLVAGGTDTQYF
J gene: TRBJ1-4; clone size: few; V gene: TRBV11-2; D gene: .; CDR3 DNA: TGTGCCAGCAGCTTAATGTCCGCGAGTGCAACTAATGAAAAACTGTTTTTT; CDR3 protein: CASSLMSASATNEKLFF
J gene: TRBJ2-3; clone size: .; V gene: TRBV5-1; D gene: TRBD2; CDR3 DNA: TGCGCCAGCAGCTTTTCGCCCCGGCTAGCGGGGGAAGATACGCAGTATTTT; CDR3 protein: CASSFSPRLAGEDTQYF
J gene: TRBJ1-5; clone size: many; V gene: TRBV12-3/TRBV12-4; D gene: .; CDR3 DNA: TGTGCCAGCAGTGACGGGTATCAGCCCCAGCATTTT; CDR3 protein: CASSDGYQPQHF
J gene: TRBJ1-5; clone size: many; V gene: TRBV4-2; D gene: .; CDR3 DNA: TGTGCCAGCAGCCACATAGCCAGGCCTCGCGGCGCTTCGCCCCAGCATTTT; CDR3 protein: CASSHIARPRGASPQHF
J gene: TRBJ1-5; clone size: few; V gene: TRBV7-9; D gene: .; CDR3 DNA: TGTGCCAGCAGCGTAGAGGGGAATCAGCCCCAGCATTTT; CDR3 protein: CASSVEGNQPQHF
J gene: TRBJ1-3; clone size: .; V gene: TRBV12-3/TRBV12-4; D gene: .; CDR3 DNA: TGTGCCAGCAGTTTGGGAAACACCATATATTTT; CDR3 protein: CASSLGNTIYF
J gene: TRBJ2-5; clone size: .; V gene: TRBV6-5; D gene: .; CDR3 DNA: TGTGCCAGCAGTTACTCCTGGGCACCTGAGGGGACCCAGTACTTC; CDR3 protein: CASSYSWAPEGTQYF
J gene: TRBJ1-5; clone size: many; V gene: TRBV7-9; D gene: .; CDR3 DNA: TGTGCCAGCAGCTTAGGTTCGGGACTCGGAGTGGCCCAGCATTTT; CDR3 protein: CASSLGSGLGVAQHF